These T cell receptor beta chains were read from a single sample in a study of blood T cells in healthy people across ages. Each CDR3 protein is one row after TCRdb ran MiXCR on the 5' RACE reads. This table holds 800,000 to 950,000 distinct CDR3 sequences, 25% to 35% found once. This same sample was also part of a study on T cells of mothers and their children.

Sequencing was carried out using blood. Receptors originate from a woman between 40 and 55 years old in good health. Each CDR3 is given with its conserved first and last residue. Fields, in order: J gene, D gene, clone size, V gene, CDR3 DNA, CDR3 protein. The D gene is left open where the match is weak. The listing skips clone size in some rows; elsewhere it reads once, few, many or a size class.

j_gene: TRBJ2-2
d_gene: TRBD1
abundance: .
v_gene: TRBV29-1
CDR3nt: TGCAGCGTTGAGGGCGGACAGGGGGCCGGGGAGCGGTTTTTT
CDR3aa: CSVEGGQGAGERFF

j_gene: TRBJ2-7
d_gene: TRBD2
abundance: .
v_gene: TRBV5-1
CDR3nt: TGCGCCAGCAGCCCACGGCCAACGGACACGGGACTAGCGGGGAGGAACGAGCAGCACTTC
CDR3aa: CASSPRPTDTGLAGRNEQHF

j_gene: TRBJ2-1
d_gene: TRBD1
abundance: few
v_gene: TRBV7-3
CDR3nt: TGTGCCAGCAGCTTAAGACAGGGGTTGAGGAATGAGCAGTTCTTC
CDR3aa: CASSLRQGLRNEQFF

j_gene: TRBJ2-7
d_gene: TRBD1
abundance: many
v_gene: TRBV5-1
CDR3nt: TGTGCCAGCAGTCCCGGGACAGACTCCTACGAGCAGTACTTC
CDR3aa: CASSPGTDSYEQYF

j_gene: TRBJ2-1
d_gene: .
abundance: few
v_gene: TRBV7-9
CDR3nt: TGTGCCAGCAGCTTACCGGGGGAAGGCCTGCCGTCCTACAATGAGCAGTTCTTC
CDR3aa: CASSLPGEGLPSYNEQFF

j_gene: TRBJ2-7
d_gene: .
abundance: many
v_gene: TRBV7-2
CDR3nt: TGTGCCAGCAGCCCCAGCCCAGCGCGAACTCGTATAAGCTCCTACGAGCAGTACTTC
CDR3aa: CASSPSPARTRISSYEQYF

j_gene: TRBJ1-2
d_gene: TRBD1
abundance: many
v_gene: TRBV7-2
CDR3nt: TGTGCCAGCAGCTTAAGGGGACAGGTTTATGGCTACACCTTC
CDR3aa: CASSLRGQVYGYTF

j_gene: TRBJ2-2
d_gene: TRBD1
abundance: .
v_gene: TRBV5-1
CDR3nt: TGCGCCAGCAGCGCGGGACAGGGGACCGGGGAGCTGTTTTTT
CDR3aa: CASSAGQGTGELFF

j_gene: TRBJ2-1
d_gene: .
abundance: .
v_gene: TRBV7-3
CDR3nt: TGTGCCAGCAGCTTAGGCAGCTCGGGGCTACAAGGGCAGTTCTTC
CDR3aa: CASSLGSSGLQGQFF

j_gene: TRBJ2-2
d_gene: .
abundance: .
v_gene: TRBV28
CDR3nt: TGTGCCGGGGGATCGGGAGCGAACACCGGGGAGCTGTTTTTT
CDR3aa: CAGGSGANTGELFF

j_gene: TRBJ1-1
d_gene: .
abundance: .
v_gene: TRBV24-1
CDR3nt: TGTGCCACCAGTACGGCCTACGGGAATGAAGCTTTCTTT
CDR3aa: CATSTAYGNEAFF

j_gene: TRBJ1-1
d_gene: .
abundance: .
v_gene: TRBV7-9
CDR3nt: TGTGCCAGCAGTAGGGGAGGGTTGGGCACTGAAGCTTTCTTT
CDR3aa: CASSRGGLGTEAFF

j_gene: TRBJ2-7
d_gene: TRBD2
abundance: many
v_gene: TRBV10-3
CDR3nt: TGTGCCATCAGTGAAGGGACTAGCAGCTACGAGCAGTACTTC
CDR3aa: CAISEGTSSYEQYF

j_gene: TRBJ1-1
d_gene: .
abundance: once
v_gene: TRBV3-1
CDR3nt: TGTGCCAGCAGCCAATGGGGAGGGAGGGCTTTCTTT
CDR3aa: CASSQWGGRAFF

j_gene: TRBJ1-1
d_gene: .
abundance: many
v_gene: TRBV7-6
CDR3nt: TGTGCCAGCAGCTTAAGCAGGGGAAACACTGAAGCTTTCTTT
CDR3aa: CASSLSRGNTEAFF

j_gene: TRBJ1-2
d_gene: .
abundance: .
v_gene: TRBV12-3/TRBV12-4
CDR3nt: TGTACCAGCAAAATTACAAGGACGGCTGGCTGCACCTTC
CDR3aa: CTSKITRTAGCTF

j_gene: TRBJ2-5
d_gene: .
abundance: many
v_gene: TRBV2
CDR3nt: TGTGCCAGCAGCTTTAACGAGGAAGAGACCCAGTACTTC
CDR3aa: CASSFNEEETQYF

j_gene: TRBJ2-7
d_gene: TRBD2
abundance: .
v_gene: TRBV13
CDR3nt: TGTGCCAGCAGCTACTATAGCGGGGGGTACGAGCAGTACTTC
CDR3aa: CASSYYSGGYEQYF

j_gene: TRBJ1-5
d_gene: .
abundance: .
v_gene: TRBV12-3/TRBV12-4
CDR3nt: TGTGCCAGCAGTCCAACAGGGATAAGGCAGCCCCAGCATTTT
CDR3aa: CASSPTGIRQPQHF

j_gene: TRBJ2-7
d_gene: .
abundance: many
v_gene: TRBV18
CDR3nt: TGTGCCAGCTCTAAGGCACAGGGCGCCAGGACCCCCTACGAGCAGTACTTC
CDR3aa: CASSKAQGARTPYEQYF

j_gene: TRBJ1-4
d_gene: .
abundance: .
v_gene: TRBV9
CDR3nt: TGTGCCAGCAGCGTCGGGGGCTTTAATGAAAAACGGTTTTTT
CDR3aa: CASSVGGFNEKRFF

j_gene: TRBJ2-1
d_gene: .
abundance: .
v_gene: TRBV3-1
CDR3nt: TGTGCCAGCAGCCCGCGGACCCAAAGGATCGACAATGAGCAGTTCTTC
CDR3aa: CASSPRTQRIDNEQFF

j_gene: TRBJ1-3
d_gene: .
abundance: .
v_gene: TRBV20-1
CDR3nt: TGCAGTGCGTTGGACGGGAGCTCTGGAAACACCATATATTTT
CDR3aa: CSALDGSSGNTIYF

j_gene: TRBJ2-7
d_gene: TRBD1
abundance: .
v_gene: TRBV5-1
CDR3nt: TGCGCCAGCAGCTCCTGGACAGGGGGGTTCGAGCAGTACTTC
CDR3aa: CASSSWTGGFEQYF

j_gene: TRBJ2-5
d_gene: .
abundance: few
v_gene: TRBV3-1
CDR3nt: TGTGCCAGCAGCCGCCTGAGTGGGGAGCAGTACTTC
CDR3aa: CASSRLSGEQYF

j_gene: TRBJ2-6
d_gene: .
abundance: many
v_gene: TRBV11-2
CDR3nt: TGTGCCAGCAGCCGATTTCAGGGAACTGGGGCCAACGTCCTGACTTTC
CDR3aa: CASSRFQGTGANVLTF

j_gene: TRBJ1-5
d_gene: .
abundance: .
v_gene: TRBV5-1
CDR3nt: TGCGCCAGCAGCTTGCCGGGGCAGGGGTCTATTTGGCCCCAGCATTTT
CDR3aa: CASSLPGQGSIWPQHF

j_gene: TRBJ1-1
d_gene: TRBD1
abundance: .
v_gene: TRBV6-5
CDR3nt: TGTGCCAGCAGTTACCCAGGGGGCCAAGAGGCTTTCTTT
CDR3aa: CASSYPGGQEAFF

j_gene: TRBJ2-6
d_gene: .
abundance: few
v_gene: TRBV6-5
CDR3nt: TGTGCCAGCAGTTATGCCTCCTCTGGGGCCAACGTCCTGACTTTC
CDR3aa: CASSYASSGANVLTF

j_gene: TRBJ2-3
d_gene: TRBD1
abundance: .
v_gene: TRBV13
CDR3nt: TGTGCCAGCTCGGTAGGGACAGGGAGAACAGATACGCAGTATTTT
CDR3aa: CASSVGTGRTDTQYF

j_gene: TRBJ2-3
d_gene: .
abundance: .
v_gene: TRBV28
CDR3nt: TGTGCCAACAGTTTACCAGGGGCTAGCGATGTTCCGCAGTATTTT
CDR3aa: CANSLPGASDVPQYF

j_gene: TRBJ2-7
d_gene: .
abundance: many
v_gene: TRBV7-9
CDR3nt: TGTGCCAGCAGCTCCAGTCGCTACGAGCAGTACTTC
CDR3aa: CASSSSRYEQYF

j_gene: TRBJ2-7
d_gene: .
abundance: .
v_gene: TRBV9
CDR3nt: TGTGCCAGCAGCGCCTACGATCTTGGGGATACCGGTGGCGAGCAGTACTTC
CDR3aa: CASSAYDLGDTGGEQYF

j_gene: TRBJ2-7
d_gene: TRBD2
abundance: .
v_gene: TRBV20-1
CDR3nt: TGCAGTGCTAGAGAGCTAGGACTAGCCTACGAGCAGTACTTC
CDR3aa: CSARELGLAYEQYF

j_gene: TRBJ2-4
d_gene: .
abundance: .
v_gene: TRBV7-3
CDR3nt: TGTGCCAGCAGCTTAACCGGGCAGATCAATGAGCAGTACTTC
CDR3aa: CASSLTGQINEQYF

j_gene: TRBJ2-3
d_gene: .
abundance: many
v_gene: TRBV7-9
CDR3nt: TGTGCCAGCAGCTCTTCCCGGCTGGAGCCATCCATGGCTACGCAGTATTTT
CDR3aa: CASSSSRLEPSMATQYF

j_gene: TRBJ1-5
d_gene: TRBD1
abundance: many
v_gene: TRBV20-1
CDR3nt: TGCAGTGCTATAAACAGGGGGCCGAATCAGCCCCAGCATTTT
CDR3aa: CSAINRGPNQPQHF

j_gene: TRBJ2-7
d_gene: .
abundance: many
v_gene: TRBV7-9
CDR3nt: TGTGCCAGCAGCCCCAAGCAGGAAGTCTACGAGCAGTACTTC
CDR3aa: CASSPKQEVYEQYF

j_gene: TRBJ1-2
d_gene: .
abundance: many
v_gene: TRBV24-1
CDR3nt: TGTGCCACCAGTGACCGCAATAACTATGGCTACACCTTC
CDR3aa: CATSDRNNYGYTF

j_gene: TRBJ2-7
d_gene: .
abundance: .
v_gene: TRBV20-1
CDR3nt: TGCAGTGCCTTCGAGGGACTGAGCTACGAGCAGTACTTC
CDR3aa: CSAFEGLSYEQYF

j_gene: TRBJ2-4
d_gene: .
abundance: few
v_gene: TRBV21-1
CDR3nt: TGTGCCCGGGAGACAGAGGACCCCTTAAACATTCAGTACTTC
CDR3aa: CARETEDPLNIQYF

j_gene: TRBJ1-2
d_gene: TRBD1
abundance: .
v_gene: TRBV5-1
CDR3nt: TGCGCCAGCAGCCCAACATATGAGACAGGGATGTATGGCTACACCTTC
CDR3aa: CASSPTYETGMYGYTF

j_gene: TRBJ2-2
d_gene: .
abundance: .
v_gene: TRBV3-1
CDR3nt: TGTACCAGCAGCCTCGGATACTCCACCGGGGAGCTGTTTTTT
CDR3aa: CTSSLGYSTGELFF

j_gene: TRBJ1-6
d_gene: .
abundance: many
v_gene: TRBV5-1
CDR3nt: TGCGCCAGCAGCGCAAGGGGTTTTGATAATTCACCCCTCCACTTT
CDR3aa: CASSARGFDNSPLHF

j_gene: TRBJ2-1
d_gene: TRBD2
abundance: few
v_gene: TRBV7-3
CDR3nt: TGTGCCAGCAGCCCGCGACTAGCGGGGGGCTCGGTATATGAGCAGTTCTTC
CDR3aa: CASSPRLAGGSVYEQFF

j_gene: TRBJ2-1
d_gene: .
abundance: few
v_gene: TRBV4-1
CDR3nt: TGCGCCAGCAGCCAAGCAGGTCCGGGGGTACAGTTCTTC
CDR3aa: CASSQAGPGVQFF

j_gene: TRBJ2-7
d_gene: .
abundance: .
v_gene: TRBV6-2/TRBV6-3
CDR3nt: TGTGCCAGCAGTTACCCTAGACCCGATACCTACGAGCAGTACTTC
CDR3aa: CASSYPRPDTYEQYF

j_gene: TRBJ2-3
d_gene: .
abundance: few
v_gene: TRBV20-1
CDR3nt: TGCAGTGCTATCAGGGGTGGTCGCACAGATACGCAGTATTTT
CDR3aa: CSAIRGGRTDTQYF

j_gene: TRBJ2-3
d_gene: .
abundance: few
v_gene: TRBV12-3/TRBV12-4
CDR3nt: TGTGCCAGCAGTGCCACAGCAGATACGCAGTATTTT
CDR3aa: CASSATADTQYF

j_gene: TRBJ2-3
d_gene: TRBD2
abundance: .
v_gene: TRBV7-2
CDR3nt: TGTGCCAACAGCCCAGCGGGGGGGCTTACAGATACGCAGTATTTT
CDR3aa: CANSPAGGLTDTQYF

j_gene: TRBJ1-1
d_gene: .
abundance: many
v_gene: TRBV20-1
CDR3nt: TGCAGTGCTAGAGATCAGCAAGGAAACACTGAAGCTTTCTTT
CDR3aa: CSARDQQGNTEAFF

j_gene: TRBJ2-3
d_gene: .
abundance: .
v_gene: TRBV18
CDR3nt: TGTGCCAGCTCACCACCGGGCGGGGTTAGTCCAGATACGCAGTATTTT
CDR3aa: CASSPPGGVSPDTQYF

j_gene: TRBJ2-1
d_gene: .
abundance: many
v_gene: TRBV20-1
CDR3nt: TGCAGTGCTAGAGATACACAGTACGCCTACAATGAGCAGTTCTTC
CDR3aa: CSARDTQYAYNEQFF

j_gene: TRBJ2-7
d_gene: .
abundance: many
v_gene: TRBV6-5
CDR3nt: TGTGCCAGCAGCACTCTCGACGGCCAGTACTTC
CDR3aa: CASSTLDGQYF

j_gene: TRBJ2-1
d_gene: .
abundance: .
v_gene: TRBV20-1
CDR3nt: TGCAGTGCTAGGGCAGGGGCAGGGAGGAGTGAGCAGTTCTTC
CDR3aa: CSARAGAGRSEQFF

j_gene: TRBJ1-1
d_gene: .
abundance: few
v_gene: TRBV20-1
CDR3nt: TGCAGTGCTAGAGTAGACAGTCTGAACACTGAAGCTTTCTTT
CDR3aa: CSARVDSLNTEAFF

j_gene: TRBJ1-3
d_gene: TRBD1
abundance: .
v_gene: TRBV9
CDR3nt: TGTGCCAGCAGCTGGGACAGCTCTGGAAACACCATATATTTT
CDR3aa: CASSWDSSGNTIYF

j_gene: TRBJ2-1
d_gene: .
abundance: few
v_gene: TRBV12-5
CDR3nt: TGTGCTAGTGGTTTGAGTTTAGGGCGCTCCTACAATGAGCAGTTCTTC
CDR3aa: CASGLSLGRSYNEQFF

j_gene: TRBJ2-3
d_gene: .
abundance: .
v_gene: TRBV7-2
CDR3nt: TGTGCCAGCAGCTTAGCCCCAGGGATTGCAGATACGCAGTATTTT
CDR3aa: CASSLAPGIADTQYF